One and the same sample provided the 8 T cell receptor beta chains below, sequenced in a study of blood T cell repertoires in COVID-19. Repertoires were generated with immunoSEQ multiplex PCR, while TCRdb's copy carries only in-frame clones and drops some. Of 300,000 to 400,000 clones listed, around 87% were seen once; the top ten hold 2.3%. Sequencing was done on a sample of peripheral blood. The receptors shown here come from a woman aged 60 to 75 with COVID-19, enrolled during active disease.

This chain connects TRBV4-2 to TRBJ1-6; D possibly corresponds to TRBD1 (5 bases). The CDR3 spans 15 residues. V gave up 1 base and J gave up 8 bases, with 12 bases separating them. Germline CDR1 reads LGHNA; CDR2 reads YNFKEQ. This chain's CDR3 is CASSQATARDSPLHF. The CDR3 DNA sequence: TGTGCCAGCAGCCAAGCGACAGCTAGAGATTCACCCCTCCACTTT.

Of note for this clone: A read error may account for a junction end that differs from germline. The chain recombines TRBV30 with TRBJ2-7; 10 bases fit TRBD2. This CDR3 has 11 residues. Germline CDR1 reads GTSNPN; CDR2 reads SVGIG (reference sequence). CDR3 nucleotide sequence: TGTGCCTGGAGTCGCAGCGGGGGGGCCGTGTTC. It encodes CAWSRSGGAVF.

The J gene is TRBJ2-7, the V gene TRBV7-9; D unclear. The germline CDR1 and CDR2 sequences are SEHNR and FQNEAQ (reference sequence). This CDR3 has 12 amino acids. V dropped 5 bases and J dropped 2 bases, with 7 bases sitting between them. The CDR3 coding sequence is TGTGCCAGCAGCCCACAGACCTACGAGCAGTACTTC. Amino acids: CASSPQTYEQYF.

The CDR3 bases are TGTGCCACCCAGTGGGGGGTATTGACTGAAGCTTTCTTT. This sequence encodes CATQWGVLTEAFF. J is TRBJ1-1 and V is TRBV6-5; possible D gene TRBD1, 5 bases. The length of the CDR3 is 13 residues. Germline lookup yields CDR1 MNHEY and CDR2 SVGAGI. V dropped 10 bases and J dropped 5 bases, with 17 bases sitting between them.

The chain combines TRBV5-8 with TRBJ1-5; 9 nucleotides line up with TRBD1. Losses at the gene ends were 3 bases for V and 6 bases for J; bases not matched to a gene: 7. Germline CDR1 SGHTS, CDR2 YDEGEE. CDR3 length: 15 amino acids. The CDR3 protein is CASSWGTGTVQPQHF. The CDR3 DNA reads as TGTGCCAGCAGCTGGGGGACAGGGACCGTTCAGCCCCAGCATTTT.

The V call is TRBV28, the J call TRBJ1-2; weak D call: TRBD1 (5 bases). This CDR3 region has 14 residues. Deletions cut 7 bases from V and 4 bases from J, with 16 bases between. Germline lookup yields CDR1 MDHEN and CDR2 SYDVKM. In DNA, the CDR3 is TGTGCCAGCAAGCTGGGGCAGCTCTTCTATGGCTACACCTTC. Its translation is CASKLGQLFYGYTF.

V and J are TRBV20-1 and TRBJ2-2; D remains unclear. V was pared by 3 bases and J by 1 base, with 9 bases between. The length of the CDR3 is 14 residues. Germline V gene data show CDR1 as DFQATT and CDR2 as SNEGSKA (reference sequence). The CDR3 sequence: CSASRQENTGELFF. CDR3 DNA sequence: TGCAGTGCTAGTCGTCAGGAGAACACCGGGGAGCTGTTTTTT.

The chain is built from TRBV28 and TRBJ1-3, with TRBD1 matching over 9 bases. Germline V gives CDR1 MDHEN, CDR2 SYDVKM. Trimming took 5 bases from V and 6 from J; bases not matched to a gene: 11. The CDR3 covers 16 residues. CDR3 sequence reads: CASSLAGTGLINTIYF. Here the CDR3 DNA reads TGTGCCAGCAGTCTGGCGGGGACAGGGTTAATAAACACCATATATTTT.